This TCR beta chain is drawn from a study of CD8+CD57+ T cells in acquired aplastic anemia. Profiling that covered TCR beta VDJ and CDR3 relied on genomic DNA as its template. Each CDR3 protein is one row after TCRdb ran MiXCR on the reads. The sample yields around 400,000 distinct CDR3 sequences, roughly 64% seen once. Germline V gene lookup returns CDR1 SGHTA and CDR2 FQGNSA. The CDR3 extends over 14 amino acids. V gave up 1 base and J gave up 7 bases, with 8 bases separating them. The TCR sequence derives from a human donor in good health, serving as a control. This sequence joins TRBV7-2 and TRBJ1-6; TRBD1 is a possible D gene (5 bases). Sequencing input: sorted CD4+, CD8+, or CD8+CD57+ T cells (not recorded which) from PBMCs. CDR3 bases: TGTGCCAGCAGCTTAGGGGGGAGGAATTCACCCCTCCACTTT. Translated: CASSLGGRNSPLHF. Using reference TRBV7-2 and TRBJ1-6 for the parts outside the CDR3, the full variable domain is GAGVSQSPSNKVTEKGKDVELRCDPISGHTALYWYRQSLGQGLEFLIYFQGNSAPDKSGLPSDRFSAERTGGSVSTLTIQRTQQEDSAVYLCASSLGGRNSPLHFGNGTRLTVT.